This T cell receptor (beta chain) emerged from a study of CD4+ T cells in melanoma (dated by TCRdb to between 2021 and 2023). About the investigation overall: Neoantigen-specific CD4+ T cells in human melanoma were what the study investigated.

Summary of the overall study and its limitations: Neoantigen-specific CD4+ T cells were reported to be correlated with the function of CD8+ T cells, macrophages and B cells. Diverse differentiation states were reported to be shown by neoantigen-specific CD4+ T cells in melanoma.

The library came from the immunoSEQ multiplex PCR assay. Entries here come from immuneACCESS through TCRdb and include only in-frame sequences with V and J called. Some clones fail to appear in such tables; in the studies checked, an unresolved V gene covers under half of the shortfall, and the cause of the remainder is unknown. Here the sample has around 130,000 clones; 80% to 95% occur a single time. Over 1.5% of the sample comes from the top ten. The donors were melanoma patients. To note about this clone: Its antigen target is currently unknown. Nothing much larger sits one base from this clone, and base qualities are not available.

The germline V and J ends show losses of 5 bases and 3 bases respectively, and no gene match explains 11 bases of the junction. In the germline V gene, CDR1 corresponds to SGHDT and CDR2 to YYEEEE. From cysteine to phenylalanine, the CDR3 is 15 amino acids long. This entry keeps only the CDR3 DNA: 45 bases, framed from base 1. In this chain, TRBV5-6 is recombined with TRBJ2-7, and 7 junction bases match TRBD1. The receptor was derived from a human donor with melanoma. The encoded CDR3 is CASRSRSGQIYEQYF. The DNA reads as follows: TGTGCCAGCAGATCCCGATCGGGACAGATCTACGAGCAGTACTTC.